The next 24 T cell receptor beta chains were all read from a single sample in a study of glioma-infiltrating T cells. Amplification of TCR alpha and beta CDR3 regions from RNA used iRepertoire nested multiplex PCR. TCRdb called the multiplex PCR reads again in MiXCR, with one record for every CDR3 protein. The sample holds roughly 100,000 distinct CDR3 sequences, around 30% seen once. Material: glioma tissue, nonneoplastic brain tissue, or PBMCs (not recorded which). The receptors were gathered from a human donor with low-grade glioma or glioblastoma, undergoing nonglioma brain surgery, or in good health (not recorded which).

The V and J genes are TRBV19 and TRBJ1-3; a weak D match, TRBD1 (5 bases). CDR3 length equals 17 residues. In germline, CDR1 is LNHDA, CDR2 SQIVND (reference sequence). V lost 6 bases and J lost 0, with 18 bases in between. CDR3 nucleotides: TGTGCCAGTAGCCCAAAGGGGACGACAGTCTCTGGAAACACCATATATTTT. Amino acid sequence: CASSPKGTTVSGNTIYF.

Many counts were recorded for this clonotype. V is TRBV28 and J is TRBJ2-7; 10 nucleotides align to TRBD1. This CDR3 has 14 residues. V gave up 5 bases and J gave up 4 bases; unmatched junction bases: 5. CDR1 is MDHEN and CDR2 is SYDVKM in the germline V gene. CDR3 amino acids: CASSQGGQGYEQYF. The CDR3, as DNA: TGTGCCAGCAGTCAGGGGGGACAGGGGTACGAGCAGTACTTC.

This clonotype was seen repeatedly, ten times or more. The rearrangement joins TRBV7-2 to TRBJ2-6; D remains unclear. V gave up 1 base and J gave up 2 bases, with 6 bases separating them. The CDR3 sequence is 15 residues long. CDR1 is SGHTA, CDR2 FQGNSA, per germline. Here the CDR3 reads CASSLVIAGANVLTF. The CDR3 region has the DNA TGTGCCAGCAGCTTAGTCATAGCTGGGGCCAACGTCCTGACTTTC. The variable domain in full, completed from reference TRBV7-2 and TRBJ2-6, reads GAGVSQSPSNKVTEKGKDVELRCDPISGHTALYWYRQSLGQGLEFLIYFQGNSAPDKSGLPSDRFSAERTGGSVSTLTIQRTQQEDSAVYLCASSLVIAGANVLTFGAGSRLTVL.

The chain uses TRBV12-3 or TRBV12-4 and TRBJ2-3; 7 bases fit TRBD2. The V segment lost 6 bases and the J segment 1 base; nucleotides outside the gene matches: 10. The CDR3 covers 16 residues. The CDR3 sequence: CASSDRKRGGTDTQYF. The CDR3 DNA reads TGTGCCAGCAGCGACCGGAAGCGGGGAGGCACAGATACGCAGTATTTT.

This clonotype was seen at least ten times. The gene calls are TRBV10-3 and TRBJ1-1; a weak D match, TRBD1 (5 bases). V lost 3 bases and J 10 bases, leaving 12 bases between the germline ends. This CDR3 is built from 12 residues. Looked up from germline, CDR1 is ENHRY and CDR2 is SYGVKD. Here the CDR3 reads CAISDGGIGAFF. The CDR3 coding sequence is TGTGCCATCAGTGACGGGGGTATTGGAGCTTTCTTT.

This clonotype showed up many times. The rearrangement joins TRBV7-9 to TRBJ1-4, with D perhaps TRBD1 (5 bases). The CDR3 contains 13 residues. Between the trimmed V and J ends, which lost 2 bases and 8 bases, there was a span of 9 bases. Germline assignment: CDR1 SEHNR and CDR2 FQNEAQ (reference sequence). CDR3 nucleotide sequence: TGTGCCAGCAGCTTAAGGAGACAGGAAAAACTGTTTTTT. Protein product: CASSLRRQEKLFF.

This clonotype was counted many times. The chain recombines TRBV7-2 with TRBJ1-1; perhaps TRBD1 as D (6 bases). Germline V gene lookup returns CDR1 SGHTA and CDR2 FQGNSA. Trimming pared 1 base from V and 1 base from J, leaving 13 bases between. CDR3 length equals 16 residues. CDR3: CASSLEAGRGNTEAFF. The DNA for the CDR3 is TGTGCCAGCAGCTTAGAGGCAGGCAGGGGGAACACTGAAGCTTTCTTT.

This clonotype was found once. The rearrangement joins TRBV5-4 to TRBJ2-7, with D tentatively TRBD2 (6 bases). V lost 2 bases, J lost 6 bases, and 15 bases lay in between. This CDR3 spans 14 amino acids. Germline CDR1 SGHNT, CDR2 YYREEE (reference sequence). Here the CDR3 reads CASSFFGGPREQYF. The CDR3 bases are TGTGCCAGCAGCTTTTTCGGGGGACCTCGCGAGCAGTACTTC.

The sample holds a few counts of this clonotype. The chain carries TRBV19 and TRBJ1-2; D not resolved. CDR3 length: 13 amino acids. Per germline, CDR1 LNHDA and CDR2 SQIVND (reference sequence). Trimming pared 5 bases from V and 0 bases from J, leaving 7 bases between. This CDR3 is CASSLGANYGYTF. In nucleotides, the CDR3 is TGTGCCAGTAGTTTGGGAGCTAACTATGGCTACACCTTC.

This clonotype was counted ten times or more. The V and J genes are TRBV28 and TRBJ2-7; D is perhaps TRBD2 (5 bases). The germline V gene encodes CDR1 MDHEN and CDR2 SYDVKM. The CDR3 has 13 residues. Trimming shortened V by 5 bases and J by 3 bases, and 11 bases separated the two germline ends. The DNA of the CDR3 is TGTGCCAGCAGTCTAGGAGGCAGCTACGAGCAGTACTTC. Translation: CASSLGGSYEQYF.

Comment on this clonotype: A single base separates this from a much larger clone, so it may be a read error. The chain links TRBV4-1 to TRBJ2-1, with D possibly being TRBD1 or TRBD2 (5 bases each). CDR3 length equals 18 residues. With 0 bases removed from V and 5 bases from J, the gap between germline ends came to 20 bases. Germline V gene data show CDR1 as MGHRA and CDR2 as YSYEKL. DNA of the CDR3: TGCGCCAGCAGCCAAGACCGCCTCGTTGGGGGAATGGACAATGAGCAGTTCTTC. This gives the protein CASSQDRLVGGMDNEQFF.

This clonotype has ten or more counts. The genes are TRBV7-2 and TRBJ2-1; 7 bases agree with TRBD2. The CDR3 extends over 12 amino acids. Germline loops: CDR1 SGHTA, CDR2 FQGNSA. With 4 bases clipped from V and 9 bases from J, the junction kept 3 bases outside the gene matches. The CDR3 nucleotides are TGTGCCAGCAGCTGGGAGGGGAGTGAGCAGTTCTTC. Translated: CASSWEGSEQFF.

This clonotype has ten or more counts. The chain has TRBV18 and TRBJ2-5; TRBD2 matches 11 bases. V shed 4 bases, J shed 2 bases, and the junction held 9 bases outside the gene matches. The CDR3 runs to 17 residues. Per germline, CDR1 KGHSH and CDR2 LQKENI. The CDR3 loop is CASSLIRTSGGQETQYF. The CDR3 DNA reads as TGTGCCAGCTCACTAATTCGAACTAGCGGGGGACAAGAGACCCAGTACTTC.

The CDR3 DNA reads TGTGCCAGCAGACGACAGGGGCAGGACACCGGGGAGCTGTATTTT. Protein: CASRRQGQDTGELYF. The rearrangement uses TRBV2 and TRBJ2-3; 8 nucleotides line up with TRBD1. The CDR3 contains 15 residues. Germline CDR1 reads SNHLY; CDR2 reads FYNNEI. V lost 6 bases to trimming and J lost 14 bases; unmatched junction nucleotides: 19.

In the case of this clonotype: The conserved phenylalanine or tryptophan is not found at the CDR3 terminus, so this likely reflects a read error. The V gene is TRBV10-2, the J gene TRBJ2-7; 8 bases are a match to TRBD1. Trimming at V came to 4 bases and at J to 1 base, leaving 6 bases not matched to a gene. The CDR3 extends over 15 amino acids. CDR1 is WSHSY, CDR2 SAAADI, per germline. Here the CDR3 reads CASSGQGQASYEQYL. The CDR3 region has the DNA TGCGCCAGCAGTGGGCAGGGACAGGCATCCTACGAGCAGTACTTA.

This clonotype is a singleton in its sample. A clone one base away is much larger, so this may be a read error. The chain carries TRBV7-8 and TRBJ1-1; TRBD1 matches 9 bases. This CDR3 has 14 amino acids. CDR1 and CDR2 (germline): SGHVS, FQNEAQ. The CDR3: CASSHGQGNTETFF. As DNA, the CDR3 is TGTGCCAGCAGCCATGGACAGGGGAACACTGAAACTTTCTTT. The full variable domain, with the rest looked up from reference TRBV7-8 and TRBJ1-1, is GAGVSQSPRYKVAKRGQDVALRCDPISGHVSLFWYQQALGQGPEFLTYFQNEAQLDKSGLPSDRFFAERPEGSVSTLKIQRTQQEDSAVYLCASSHGQGNTETFFGQGTRLTVV.

The sample holds many counts of this clonotype. The chain recombines TRBV6-4 with TRBJ2-1; D perhaps matches TRBD2 (6 bases). V gave up 6 bases and J gave up 1 base, with 16 bases separating them. The CDR3 totals 16 residues. Germline lookup yields CDR1 MRHNA and CDR2 SNTAGT. The CDR3 here is CASREWWRGSYNEQFF. DNA of the CDR3: TGTGCCAGCAGGGAATGGTGGCGGGGTTCCTACAATGAGCAGTTCTTC.

The chain employs TRBV2 and TRBJ2-7; 9 bases match TRBD1. Germline V CDR1 and CDR2: SNHLY, FYNNEI. The length of the CDR3 is 13 residues. V trimming: 9 bases; J trimming: 6 bases; junction bases outside the gene matches: 9. The CDR3 coding sequence is TGTGCCAGTTCCCCCGGGACAGGGCCCGAGCAGTACTTC. Its protein product is CASSPGTGPEQYF.

This clonotype came up a few times. The chain combines TRBV12-3 or TRBV12-4 with TRBJ2-5, with D unresolved. Between the trimmed V and J ends, which lost 4 bases and 0 bases, there was a span of 9 bases. The CDR3 loop spans 14 amino acids. The CDR3: CASSWHRYQETQYF. The CDR3 coding sequence is TGTGCCAGCAGTTGGCACCGGTACCAAGAGACCCAGTACTTC.

The count of this clonotype is one. Germline and junction disagree at one end, which may indicate a read error. The chain links TRBV7-6 to TRBJ2-1, with 8 bases lining up with TRBD1. The CDR3 runs 14 residues. Germline loops: CDR1 SGHVS, CDR2 FNYEAQ. The CDR3 here is CASSPGQGLNKQFF. The CDR3 DNA reads as TGTGCTAGCAGCCCTGGACAGGGTTTAAATAAGCAGTTCTTC.

Comments on this clonotype: A much larger clone is a single base away; this may be a read error. Written as DNA, the CDR3 is TGTGCCATCGGCAGAGGATACTCTGGAAACACCATATATTTT. Its protein product is CAIGRGYSGNTIYF. The chain has TRBV10-3 and TRBJ1-3; D call uncertain. The V gene lost 8 bases and the J gene lost 0 bases, with 11 bases spanning the gap. CDR1 is ENHRY and CDR2 is SYGVKD in the germline V gene. This CDR3 has 14 amino acids.

In this sample, this clonotype turned up many times. The V gene is TRBV6-1, the J gene TRBJ2-5; D might be TRBD2 (5 bases). The CDR3 is made up of 14 amino acids. V lost 7 bases and J 2 bases, leaving 14 bases between the germline ends. The V gene's germline CDR1 is MNHNS and CDR2 SASEGT. The CDR3 DNA reads TGTGCCAGCAAAACCTACGGGGTACAAGAGACCCAGTACTTC. It encodes CASKTYGVQETQYF.

This clonotype was seen just once. One end of the junction varies from germline; a read error may be responsible. The V call is TRBV6-2 or TRBV6-3, the J call TRBJ1-2; D unresolved. The CDR3 loop spans 12 amino acids. Germline CDR1 reads MNHEY; CDR2 reads SVGEGT. CDR3 residues: CASSLGGYGYIF. In DNA, the CDR3 is TGTGCCAGCAGCCTCGGAGGCTATGGCTACATCTTC.

The chain employs TRBV13 and TRBJ2-2, with D possibly being TRBD2 (6 bases). CDR1 and CDR2 (germline): PRHDT, FYEKMQ (reference sequence). Trimming removed 5 bases at V and 4 bases at J, with 14 bases between. CDR3 length: 15 amino acids. In DNA, the CDR3 is TGTGCCAGCAGCCCCAGACTAGTTCGCACCGGGGAGCTGTTTTTT. It codes for CASSPRLVRTGELFF.